This T cell receptor beta chain was sequenced during a study of T cells in Graves' hyperthyroidism and ophthalmopathy (dated 2019 in TCRdb). Study-wide context: To identify TCR V-J signatures that set the groups apart, the researchers used a discovery cohort of about a hundred patients, made up of about 44 with Graves' ophthalmopathy and some 60 with stable Graves' hyperthyroidism. The 90 to 100 discovery patients were randomly divided into training and test sets at a 7:3 ratio. In addition, the study compared T-cell repertoires in thyroid tissue and in blood from roughly six Graves' hyperthyroidism patients. Prospective prediction of ophthalmopathy was tested in an independent validation cohort of 18 to 20 hyperthyroidism patients and around 16 patients who later progressed to ophthalmopathy. According to the paper, TCR Vbeta CDR3 sequencing was carried out on 135 peripheral blood samples, which came from approximately 41 ophthalmopathy, around 75 hyperthyroidism and roughly 17 progressor patients. After blood sampling, hyperthyroidism patients were treated with methimazole at a starting dose of 30 mg daily, and ophthalmopathy patients were treated with high-dose intravenous methylprednisolone. The paper as a whole reports these results and caveats: Sample size was not statistically predetermined, and blinding of investigators to group allocation was not performed. In cross-validation, a model built on a 13 V-J signature told ophthalmopathy apart from stable hyperthyroidism with 85% to 90% sensitivity and about 81% specificity, and in testing the same model reached 80%/75%. In validation, the model predicted progression to ophthalmopathy a median of roughly 6.1 months before onset, with approximately 68% sensitivity and 72.22% specificity. Most expanded thyroid clonotypes (frequency above 0.001) were also detected in blood, a finding suggesting that blood repertoires may reflect thyroid immune responses.

A single count supports this clonotype. There is no known antigen for this receptor. Per-base quality was not reported, and no clone a single base away is much larger than it. A lone read gives weak evidence. V and J are trimmed by 5 bases and 7 bases, and the gene matches miss 7 bases of the junction. CDR1 and CDR2 are drawn from the germline V gene (reference sequence): SEHNR, FQNEAQ. The CDR3 spans 14 residues, from the cysteine through the phenylalanine. Kept here is only the CDR3 DNA, which spans 42 bases and is read in frame from base 1. TCR beta CDR3 regions were amplified from RNA transcripts. The TCR CDR3 was subjected to a first round of RT-PCR using the HTBI primer set and the Qiagen OneStep RT-PCR kit. A second multiplex PCR round built the libraries, followed by size selection and purification. Sequencing of the libraries was done on an Illumina HiSeq2000 using paired-end 100 bp reads. The source study handled its data this way. SOAPnuke was used to process the raw data, throwing out any read that contained adapters or uncalled bases, had a mean Phred below 15, or lacked an exact constant-primer or identifier match. High-quality paired reads were merged using COPE v1.2.5, and each unique nucleotide sequence was defined as a clonotype. Clonotypes were aligned to IMGT TRBV, TRBD and TRBJ reference segments using MiTCR v1.1. The analysis was restricted to V-J combinations with a frequency above 0.0001, which together covered about 99% of the repertoires. The TCS score was defined as F50 (clonal expansion) divided by E x V (chaos), with BLOSUM62-based TCRdist calculated between CDR3 peptides within each V-J. Welch's t-statistics and random forest reduced 500 to 650 V-J features to 13, which were used in a naive Bayes classifier (R e1071). The Morisita-Horn index was used to measure how similar the thyroid and blood repertoires were. TCRdb reprocessing: public reads trimmed at Q25 with fastp, clones called with MiXCR, in-frame beta chains kept. Identical CDR3 protein sequences are pooled into one entry, listed with their most common genes and DNA. TCRdb, not the authors, supplied the V and J calls. The sample yields about 500,000 distinct CDR3 sequences; 40% to 50% were counted once. About 43% of the sample is taken by the ten largest.

The study excluded patients with uncontrolled infections, other autoimmune diseases, pregnancy or lactation. Diagnoses were established on the basis of clinical symptoms, serum thyroxine and TRAb, thyroid ultrasound, and orbital computed tomography. Total RNA was extracted using Trizol reagent, and RNA quality was assessed on an Agilent 2100 Bioanalyzer. The sample comprised peripheral blood or thyroid tissue (not recorded which). The receptor chain draws on TRBV7-9 and TRBJ2-2, with 7 central nucleotides matching TRBD1. The sequence was obtained from an adult woman with Graves' disease, either hyperthyroidism or ophthalmopathy (not recorded which). The CDR3 region reads CASSADRAYGELFF. The DNA sequence is TGTGCCAGCAGCGCCGACAGGGCATACGGGGAGCTGTTTTTT. The reference TRBV7-9 and TRBJ2-2 proteins fill in what lies around the CDR3, so the full variable domain reads DTGVSQNPRHKITKRGQNVTFRCDPISEHNRLYWYRQTLGQGPEFLTYFQNEAQLEKSRLLSDRFSAERPKGSFSTLEIQRTEQGDSAMYLCASSADRAYGELFFGEGSRLTVL.